A selection of T cell receptor beta chains follows, all from one sample in a study of regulatory T cells in long-lasting Graves disease. TCRdb ran MiXCR on the multiplex PCR reads and lists one entry per CDR3 protein. The sample has about 540,000 distinct CDR3 sequences, around an eighth seen once. Another study also made use of these data, one on T cells in Graves' hyperthyroidism and ophthalmopathy.

The material sequenced was peripheral blood mononuclear cells (PBMCs), taken at new diagnosis, from a patient treated with antithyroid drugs. These receptors were taken from a man aged 25-45 years with Graves disease. CDR3s leave out the opening cysteine and the closing phenylalanine or tryptophan. The D gene is left open where the match is weak.

>TRBD2|TRBV20-1
SVGLVLGGNYEQY
>.|TRBV5-1
ASSSAGASYNEQF
>.|TRBV18
ASSPPGATQY
>.|TRBV24-1
ATSGFSEGVIGETQY
>.|TRBV3-1
ASSPQGRTLTEAF
>TRBD1|TRBV5-5
ASSYDRGRINEQF
>TRBD2|TRBV28
ASSVLAGTSYEQY
>.|TRBV10-3
AISTGPPDSGANVLT
>TRBD2|TRBV27
ASTGGLAGVDEQF
>TRBD1|TRBV15
ATSRDTGGGSPLH
>.|TRBV24-1
ATSEGDLRGYT
>.|TRBV29-1
SAEVRDTGANVLT
>.|TRBV2
ASSEGPSYNEQF
>TRBD2|TRBV12-3/TRBV12-4
ASSFASGRRNEQF
>.|TRBV12-3/TRBV12-4
ASTQGGFPYSNQPQH
>.|TRBV29-1
SVESQLGETQY
>.|TRBV11-2
ASSLFPGANYGYT
>TRBD1|TRBV12-3/TRBV12-4
ASSSTGGHRVYGYT
>.|TRBV5-1
ASSPIGAVNTGELF
>.|TRBV7-2
VSSLPRTYQY
>.|TRBV6-1
ASRGASTDTQY
>.|TRBV27
ASSNVGEQY
>.|TRBV12-3/TRBV12-4
ASSITGRPSTDTQY
>TRBD2|TRBV7-9
ASSFGTSALDETQY
>TRBD2|TRBV12-3/TRBV12-4
ASSLRGGGLYEQY
>.|TRBV5-6
ASTPQGWTEAF
>.|TRBV11-1
ASSLEGGGTQETQY
>.|TRBV6-1
ASRGTGYPSNEQF
>.|TRBV7-2
ASSRWGGQSSYEQY
>TRBD1|TRBV7-8
ASTTGGETQY
>.|TRBV5-1
ASSSTGRGYEQY
>.|TRBV12-3/TRBV12-4
ASSLEAYQETQY
>TRBD1|TRBV30
ALDRLGETQY
>.|TRBV27
ASSPANSYEQY
>TRBD1|TRBV6-2/TRBV6-3
ASRRLGQREY
>TRBD1|TRBV12-3/TRBV12-4
ASTSDRVGETQY
>TRBD1|TRBV20-1
SARGARGGIEKLF
>.|TRBV29-1
SETGRGGVYNEQF
>TRBD1|TRBV19
ASSTDRDRGGNQPQH
>.|TRBV19
ASTPKVYTDTQY
>.|TRBV12-3/TRBV12-4
ASSPGLHRTDTQY
>TRBD1|TRBV11-2
ASSPGTANYGYT
>TRBD2|TRBV18
ASSPGSASGQETQY
>TRBD1|TRBV20-1
SATGGGQPQH
>.|TRBV25-1
ASSGGEIGELF
>TRBD1|TRBV25-1
ASSVPGTGTNGYT
>.|TRBV24-1
ATSERYDGTQY
>TRBD1|TRBV20-1
SARDRHTYEQY